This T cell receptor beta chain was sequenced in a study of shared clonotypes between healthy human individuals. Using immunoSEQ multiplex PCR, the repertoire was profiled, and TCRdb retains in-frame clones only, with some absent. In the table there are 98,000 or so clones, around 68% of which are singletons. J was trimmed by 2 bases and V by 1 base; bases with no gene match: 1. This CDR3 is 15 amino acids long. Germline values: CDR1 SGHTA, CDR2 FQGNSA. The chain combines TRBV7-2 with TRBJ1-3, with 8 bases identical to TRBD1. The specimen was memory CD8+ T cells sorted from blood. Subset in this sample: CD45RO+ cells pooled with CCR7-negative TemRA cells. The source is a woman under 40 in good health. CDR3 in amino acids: CASSLGTGTGNTIYF. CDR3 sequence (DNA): TGTGCCAGCAGCTTAGGGACAGGGACTGGAAACACCATATATTTT.